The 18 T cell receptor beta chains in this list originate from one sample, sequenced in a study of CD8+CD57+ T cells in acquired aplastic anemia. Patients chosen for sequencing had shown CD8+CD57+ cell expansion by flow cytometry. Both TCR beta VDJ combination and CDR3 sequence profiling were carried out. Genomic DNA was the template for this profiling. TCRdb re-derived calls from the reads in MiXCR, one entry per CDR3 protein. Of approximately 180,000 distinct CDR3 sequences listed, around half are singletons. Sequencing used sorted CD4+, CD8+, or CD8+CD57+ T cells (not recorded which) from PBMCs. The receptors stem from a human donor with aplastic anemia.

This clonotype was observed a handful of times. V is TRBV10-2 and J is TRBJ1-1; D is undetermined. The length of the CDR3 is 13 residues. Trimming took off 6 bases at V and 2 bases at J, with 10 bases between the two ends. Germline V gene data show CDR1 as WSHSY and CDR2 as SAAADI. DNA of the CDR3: TGCGCCAGCAGCCAGGCGGGAAACACTGAAGCTTTCTTT. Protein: CASSQAGNTEAFF.

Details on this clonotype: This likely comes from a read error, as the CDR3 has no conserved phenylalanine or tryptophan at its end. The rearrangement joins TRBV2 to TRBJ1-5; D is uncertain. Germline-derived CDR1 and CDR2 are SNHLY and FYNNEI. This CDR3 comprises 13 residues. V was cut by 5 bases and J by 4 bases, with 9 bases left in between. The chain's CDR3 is CASSPSTNQPQHL. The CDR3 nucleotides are TGTGCCAGCAGTCCATCCACTAATCAGCCCCAGCATCTT.

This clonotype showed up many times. The CDR3 DNA follows: TGTGCCAGCAGCTTAAGTGCGCAGCGGGTCACCGGGGAGCTGTTTTTT. Translated: CASSLSAQRVTGELFF. This rearrangement joins TRBV5-6 to TRBJ2-2, with D possibly being TRBD2 (6 bases). Germline CDR1 and CDR2: SGHDT and YYEEEE. V lost 2 bases, J lost 4 bases, and 15 bases lay in between. The CDR3 runs to 16 residues.

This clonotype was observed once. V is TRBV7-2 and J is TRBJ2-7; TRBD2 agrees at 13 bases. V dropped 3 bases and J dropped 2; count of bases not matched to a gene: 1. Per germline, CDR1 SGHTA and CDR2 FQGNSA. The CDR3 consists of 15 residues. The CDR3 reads CASSFGLAGAYEQYF. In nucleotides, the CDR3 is TGTGCCAGCAGCTTCGGACTAGCGGGGGCCTACGAGCAGTACTTC.

CDR3 coding DNA: TGTGCCAGCAGTGAAGGGACAGGGGTGAGGTATGGCTACACCTTC. Protein: CASSEGTGVRYGYTF. The genes are TRBV2 and TRBJ1-2; 9 bases line up with TRBD1. Per germline, CDR1 SNHLY and CDR2 FYNNEI. J was trimmed by 5 bases and V by 1 base; bases with no gene match: 5. There are 15 residues in the CDR3.

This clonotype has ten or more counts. The CDR3 coding sequence is TGTGCCAGCACCCTACTTAGCGGGGGGGCCCATGAGCAGTTCTTC. Translation gives CASTLLSGGAHEQFF. The rearrangement uses TRBV12-3 or TRBV12-4 and TRBJ2-1; 11 nucleotides align to TRBD2. This CDR3 spans 15 amino acids. Trimming cost V 7 bases and J 8 bases; bases outside gene matches: 10.

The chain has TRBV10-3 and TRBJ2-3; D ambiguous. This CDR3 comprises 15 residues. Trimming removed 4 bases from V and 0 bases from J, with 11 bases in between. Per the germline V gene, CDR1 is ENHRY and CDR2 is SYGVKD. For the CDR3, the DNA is TGTGCCATCAGTGTGGCACCGCGGAGCACAGATACGCAGTATTTT. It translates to CAISVAPRSTDTQYF.

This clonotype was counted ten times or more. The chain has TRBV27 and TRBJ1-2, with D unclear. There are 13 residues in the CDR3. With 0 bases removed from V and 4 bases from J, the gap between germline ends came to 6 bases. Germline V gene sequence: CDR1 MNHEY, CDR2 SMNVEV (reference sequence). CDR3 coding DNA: TGTGCCAGCAGTTTATCCGTTGGCTATGGCTACACCTTC. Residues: CASSLSVGYGYTF.

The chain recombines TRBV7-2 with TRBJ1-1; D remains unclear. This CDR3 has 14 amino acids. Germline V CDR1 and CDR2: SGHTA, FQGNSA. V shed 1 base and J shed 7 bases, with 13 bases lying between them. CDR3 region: CASSLGTQKGEAFF. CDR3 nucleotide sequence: TGTGCCAGCAGCTTAGGGACCCAGAAGGGTGAAGCTTTCTTT. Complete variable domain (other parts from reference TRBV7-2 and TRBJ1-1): GAGVSQSPSNKVTEKGKDVELRCDPISGHTALYWYRQSLGQGLEFLIYFQGNSAPDKSGLPSDRFSAERTGGSVSTLTIQRTQQEDSAVYLCASSLGTQKGEAFFGQGTRLTVV.

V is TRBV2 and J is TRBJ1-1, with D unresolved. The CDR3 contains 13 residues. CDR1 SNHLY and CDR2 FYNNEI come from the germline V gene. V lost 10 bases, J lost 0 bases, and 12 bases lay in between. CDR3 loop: CATGGVMNTEAFF. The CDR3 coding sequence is TGTGCCACGGGTGGGGTGATGAACACTGAAGCTTTCTTT.

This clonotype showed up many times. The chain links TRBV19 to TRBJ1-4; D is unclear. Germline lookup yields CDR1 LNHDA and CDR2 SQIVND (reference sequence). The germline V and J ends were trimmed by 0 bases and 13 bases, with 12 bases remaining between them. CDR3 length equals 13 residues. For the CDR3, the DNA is TGTGCCAGTAGTATAGATATTGGCGGCAGACTGTTTTTT. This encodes CASSIDIGGRLFF.

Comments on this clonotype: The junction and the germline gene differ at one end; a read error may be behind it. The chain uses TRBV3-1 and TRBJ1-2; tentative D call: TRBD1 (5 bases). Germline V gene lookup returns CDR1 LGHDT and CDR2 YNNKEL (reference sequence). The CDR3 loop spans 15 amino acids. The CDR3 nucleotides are TGTGCCAGCAGCCAAGATCGTGTCAGGGTTGAGGGCTACGCCTTC. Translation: CASSQDRVRVEGYAF.

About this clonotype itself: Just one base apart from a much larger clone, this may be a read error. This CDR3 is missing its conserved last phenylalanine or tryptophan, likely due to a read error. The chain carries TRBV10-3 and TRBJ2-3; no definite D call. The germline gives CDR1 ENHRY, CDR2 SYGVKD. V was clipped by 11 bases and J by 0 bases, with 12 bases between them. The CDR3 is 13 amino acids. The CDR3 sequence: CALWRFSTDTQYL. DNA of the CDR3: TGTGCCCTGTGGCGTTTCAGCACAGATACGCAGTATCTT.

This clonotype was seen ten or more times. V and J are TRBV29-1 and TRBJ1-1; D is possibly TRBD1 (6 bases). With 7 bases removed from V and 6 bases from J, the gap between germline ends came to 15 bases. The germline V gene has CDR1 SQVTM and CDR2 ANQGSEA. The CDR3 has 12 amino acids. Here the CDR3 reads CSAIAQGPEAFF. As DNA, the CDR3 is TGCAGCGCTATTGCACAGGGCCCTGAAGCTTTCTTT.

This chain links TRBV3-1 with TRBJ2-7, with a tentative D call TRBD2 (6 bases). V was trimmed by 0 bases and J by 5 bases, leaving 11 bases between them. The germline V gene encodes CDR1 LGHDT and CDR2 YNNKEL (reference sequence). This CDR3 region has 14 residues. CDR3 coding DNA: TGTGCCAGCAGCCAAGACAGGGAGGACCACGAGCAGTACTTC. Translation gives CASSQDREDHEQYF.

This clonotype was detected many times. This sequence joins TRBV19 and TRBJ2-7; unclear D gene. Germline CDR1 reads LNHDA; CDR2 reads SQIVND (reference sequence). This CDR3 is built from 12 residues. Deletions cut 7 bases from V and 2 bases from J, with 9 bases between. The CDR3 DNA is TGTGCCAGTAAGGGCACTGCCTACGAGCAGTACTTC. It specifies CASKGTAYEQYF.

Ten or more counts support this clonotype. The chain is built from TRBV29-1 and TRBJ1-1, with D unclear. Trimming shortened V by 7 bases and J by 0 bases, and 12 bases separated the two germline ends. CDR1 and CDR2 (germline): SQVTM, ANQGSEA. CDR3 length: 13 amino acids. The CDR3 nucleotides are TGCAGCGCCTCTAAAGTTCTGAACACTGAAGCTTTCTTT. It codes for CSASKVLNTEAFF.

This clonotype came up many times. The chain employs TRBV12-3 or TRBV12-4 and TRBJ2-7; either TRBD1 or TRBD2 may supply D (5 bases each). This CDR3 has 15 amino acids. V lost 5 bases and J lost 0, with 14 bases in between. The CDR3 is CASSIRSGHSYEQYF. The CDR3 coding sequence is TGTGCCAGCAGTATTCGAAGCGGACACTCCTACGAGCAGTACTTC.